The 21 T cell receptor beta chains reported below all come from one sample, sequenced in a study of T cells in Graves' hyperthyroidism and ophthalmopathy. TCR beta CDR3 sequences were amplified from RNA transcripts. RT-PCR in the first round (using the HTBI primer set) targeted the TCR CDR3. TCRdb itself ran the multiplex PCR reads through MiXCR, one entry per CDR3 protein. The sample consists of 300,000 to 450,000 distinct CDR3 sequences, over 10% of them appearing once. The sample consisted of blood. The receptor source for this set is a young woman with Graves' hyperthyroidism.

Notes on this clonotype: The CDR3 end shows no conserved phenylalanine or tryptophan, and so a read error is likely. The chain joins TRBV6-2 or TRBV6-3 to TRBJ1-5; no firm D call. The V end lost 4 bases, the J end lost 1 base, and 14 bases lay between the germline ends. The CDR3 runs 16 residues. In germline, CDR1 is MNHEY, CDR2 SVGEGT. For the CDR3, the DNA is TGTGCCAGCAGTTTCACGGACGGTGGAAGCAATCAGCCCCAGCATCTT. Amino acid sequence: CASSFTDGGSNQPQHL.

This clonotype occurred many times. V is TRBV5-1 and J is TRBJ1-6; D gene unclear. From germline, CDR1 is SGHRS and CDR2 YFSETQ. The V end was cut by 0 bases, the J end by 9 bases, with 16 bases between. The CDR3 runs 16 residues. Written as DNA, the CDR3 is TGCGCCAGCAGCTTGGCCACGGGAGGAAATGGTTCACCCCTCCACTTT. It encodes CASSLATGGNGSPLHF.

In this sample, this clonotype turned up many times. This chain links TRBV2 with TRBJ2-3; D is possibly TRBD1 (6 bases). The V end lost 7 bases, the J end lost 6 bases, and 17 bases lay between the germline ends. In germline, CDR1 is SNHLY, CDR2 FYNNEI. The CDR3 covers 14 residues. The CDR3 nucleotides are TGTGCCAGCACACTGACAGGTCCCGGGGATACGCAGTATTTT. As protein: CASTLTGPGDTQYF.

V usage is TRBV7-9 and J usage is TRBJ1-6; the D is unclear. The length of the CDR3 is 15 residues. Germline V lookup: CDR1 SEHNR, CDR2 FQNEAQ (reference sequence). V was pared by 2 bases and J by 15 bases, with 20 bases between. Here the CDR3 reads CASSLPGVPVVSLHF. In DNA form, the CDR3 reads TGTGCCAGCAGCTTACCGGGAGTGCCGGTAGTGAGCCTCCACTTT.

This clonotype was observed a few times. V and J are TRBV6-5 and TRBJ1-5; D ambiguous. Germline-derived CDR1 and CDR2 are MNHEY and SVGAGI. Trimming pared 7 bases from V and 2 bases from J, leaving 18 bases between. The CDR3 covers 16 residues. In DNA form, the CDR3 reads TGTGCCAGCACCTACTCGAGAGATTCCCGCAATCAGCCCCAGCATTTT. Its translation: CASTYSRDSRNQPQHF.

In this sample, this clonotype turned up many times. The J gene is TRBJ1-1, the V gene TRBV5-1; D gene uncertain. Germline CDR1 reads SGHRS; CDR2 reads YFSETQ. This CDR3 is 14 amino acids long. Trimming pared 0 bases from V and 3 bases from J, leaving 9 bases between. The CDR3 coding sequence is TGCGCCAGCAGCTTGGAGGCGCTCCACACTGAAGCTTTCTTT. Translation: CASSLEALHTEAFF.

By share, this clonotype ranks as medium-sized. The genes are TRBV3-1 and TRBJ2-1, with 7 positions matching TRBD1. The germline V gene encodes CDR1 LGHDT and CDR2 YNNKEL (reference sequence). CDR3 length: 15 amino acids. Losses at the gene ends were 0 bases for V and 4 bases for J; bases not matched to a gene: 3. CDR3: CASSQDWDSYNEQFF. The CDR3 DNA reads as TGTGCCAGCAGCCAAGATTGGGACAGTTACAATGAGCAGTTCTTC.

Turning to this clonotype: A read error is possible here, since a much larger clone lies one base away. The V gene is TRBV7-9, the J gene TRBJ2-3; perhaps TRBD1 as D (5 bases). Trimming left V 8 bases short and J 7 bases short, with 13 bases between. Germline V gene lookup returns CDR1 SEHNR and CDR2 FQNEAQ (reference sequence). The CDR3 loop spans 12 amino acids. The CDR3 region has the DNA TGTGCCAGCGGCCAGGGTTCATATACGCAGTATTTT. Its protein is CASGQGSYTQYF.

This clonotype was counted many times. J is TRBJ2-7 and V is TRBV7-8; D is perhaps TRBD1 (6 bases). This CDR3 spans 14 amino acids. Germline V gives CDR1 SGHVS, CDR2 FQNEAQ. Trimming took off 4 bases at V and 3 bases at J, with 13 bases between the two ends. CDR3 DNA: TGTGCCAGCAGCTCCAGACAGGTGTTCTACGAGCAGTACTTC. Translating gives CASSSRQVFYEQYF. Full variable domain (rest looked up from reference TRBV7-8 and TRBJ2-7): GAGVSQSPRYKVAKRGQDVALRCDPISGHVSLFWYQQALGQGPEFLTYFQNEAQLDKSGLPSDRFFAERPEGSVSTLKIQRTQQEDSAVYLCASSSRQVFYEQYFGPGTRLTVT.

This clonotype has at least ten counts. The chain recombines TRBV3-1 with TRBJ1-5, with TRBD1 matching over 8 bases. V trimming: 2 bases; J trimming: 7 bases; junction bases outside the gene matches: 4. This CDR3 has 14 residues. Germline V CDR1 and CDR2: LGHDT, YNNKEL (reference sequence). The DNA for the CDR3 is TGTGCCAGCAGCCAACAGGGGGCTGGGCAGCCCCAGCATTTT. This encodes CASSQQGAGQPQHF.

This clonotype was seen only a few times. A much larger clone differs from this one at a single base, so this may be a read error. V and J are TRBV20-1 and TRBJ1-2, with 8 bases aligning to TRBD1. The V segment lost 6 bases and the J segment 4 bases; nucleotides outside the gene matches: 4. CDR1 is DFQATT and CDR2 is SNEGSKA in the germline V gene (reference sequence). The CDR3 has 12 residues. The CDR3 here is CSAPDRAYGYTF. The CDR3 bases are TGCAGTGCCCCGGACAGGGCCTATGGCTACACCTTC.

This clonotype showed up many times. This chain joins TRBV4-3 and TRBJ2-5, with 7 bases that match TRBD2. The CDR3 length is 15 residues. Looked up from germline, CDR1 is LGHNA and CDR2 is YSLEER. V was pared by 3 bases and J by 1 base, with 5 bases of the junction left unmatched. CDR3 nucleotide sequence: TGCGCCAGCAGCCAGGAACTAGCGCCCCAAGAGACCCAGTACTTC. As protein: CASSQELAPQETQYF.

This clonotype was seen repeatedly, ten times or more. The chain has TRBV6-2 or TRBV6-3 and TRBJ2-1, with 10 bases matching TRBD1. Looked up from germline, CDR1 is MNHEY and CDR2 is SVGEGT. This CDR3 is 20 amino acids long. With V trimmed by 9 bases and J by 2 bases, 22 bases remained unmatched. Written as DNA, the CDR3 is TGTGCCAGTGAGGGCACCGGGACAGGGGTGCTAGCGGCTACCTACAATGAGCAGTTCTTC. Residues: CASEGTGTGVLAATYNEQFF.

This clonotype was counted ten times or more. This chain links TRBV12-3 or TRBV12-4 with TRBJ1-1; no reliable D call. The CDR3 spans 15 residues. V was trimmed by 0 bases and J by 3 bases, leaving 11 bases between them. The CDR3: CASSLAGPGYTEAFF. The CDR3 DNA follows: TGTGCCAGCAGTTTAGCGGGCCCTGGGTACACTGAAGCTTTCTTT.

The table lists this clonotype with many counts. V and J are TRBV7-9 and TRBJ2-3; D remains ambiguous. Deletions cut 1 base from V and 1 base from J, with 9 bases between. Germline assignment: CDR1 SEHNR and CDR2 FQNEAQ (reference sequence). This CDR3 contains 15 residues. CDR3 region: CASSLEMTRTDTQYF. The CDR3, as DNA: TGTGCCAGCAGCTTAGAGATGACCCGCACAGATACGCAGTATTTT.

This clonotype was counted at least ten times. The gene calls are TRBV7-2 and TRBJ2-7; tentatively, D is TRBD1 or TRBD2 (6 bases each). The germline V gene has CDR1 SGHTA and CDR2 FQGNSA. The length of the CDR3 is 14 residues. Trimming left V 2 bases short and J 4 bases short, with 12 bases between. The CDR3 nucleotides read TGTGCCAGCAGCTTAAAAGGGGGGCGGTACGAGCAGTACTTC. Translation gives CASSLKGGRYEQYF.

This clonotype was detected ten times or more. The V gene is TRBV14, the J gene TRBJ2-1; D perhaps matches TRBD1 (6 bases). V was pared by 5 bases and J by 10 bases, with 18 bases between. CDR3 length: 14 residues. From germline, CDR1 is SGHDN and CDR2 FVKESK. CDR3 nucleotides: TGTGCCAGCAGCGCGCACACAGGGAGAGGAGAGCAGTTCTTC. This sequence encodes CASSAHTGRGEQFF. Full variable domain (rest looked up from reference TRBV14 and TRBJ2-1): EAGVTQFPSHSVIEKGQTVTLRCDPISGHDNLYWYRRVMGKEIKFLLHFVKESKQDESGMPNNRFLAERTGGTYSTLKVQPAELEDSGVYFCASSAHTGRGEQFFGPGTRLTVL.

This clonotype was observed a few times. The chain uses TRBV2 and TRBJ1-5; tentatively, D is TRBD1 (6 bases). The CDR3 loop spans 14 amino acids. The germline CDR1 and CDR2 sequences are SNHLY and FYNNEI. V was trimmed by 8 bases and J by 0 bases, leaving 11 bases between them. For the CDR3, the DNA is TGTGCCAGCCGACAGGTAAATAGCAATCAGCCCCAGCATTTT. Its translation is CASRQVNSNQPQHF.

With respect to this clonotype: A much larger clonotype is one base distant, so this may be a read error. The chain couples TRBV7-9 to TRBJ1-1; D is ambiguous. The CDR3 extends over 14 amino acids. Germline V gene lookup returns CDR1 SEHNR and CDR2 FQNEAQ (reference sequence). The DNA for the CDR3 is TGTGCCAGCAGCTCACAACTGACGAACACTGTAGCTTTCTTT. It specifies CASSSQLTNTVAFF.

This clonotype was observed a handful of times. Mismatch with germline at one junction end may stem from a read error. This sequence joins TRBV7-3 and TRBJ2-3; 9 nucleotides line up with TRBD2. The CDR3 is made up of 17 amino acids. The germline gives CDR1 SGHTA, CDR2 FQGTGA. The CDR3: CASSQDGGLASTDTQYF. CDR3 in DNA: TGCGCCAGCAGCCAAGATGGAGGACTAGCGAGCACAGATACGCAGTATTTT.

The table lists this clonotype with many counts. This rearrangement joins TRBV12-3 or TRBV12-4 to TRBJ1-2; TRBD1 is a possible D gene (6 bases). CDR3 length equals 14 residues. Trimming took off 5 bases at V and 0 bases at J, with 10 bases between the two ends. The DNA of the CDR3 is TGTGCCAGCAGTCCAGGGGAAGCTAACTATGGCTACACCTTC. It is translated as CASSPGEANYGYTF.